This T cell receptor beta chain appears in the sequencing data of a study of blood T cell repertoires in COVID-19. Overall study: The origin of the acute and convalescent COVID-19 samples was the United States, Italy and Spain.

From germline, CDR1 is LGHDT and CDR2 YNNKEL (reference sequence). This CDR3 is 14 amino acids long. Trimming took 3 bases from V and 6 from J; bases not matched to a gene: 7. The repertoire was sequenced with immunoSEQ multiplex PCR; TCRdb's copy has only in-frame clones and lacks some. There are about 110,000 clones in the sample; around 89% occur only once, and about 32% lies in the top ten. J is TRBJ2-7 and V is TRBV3-1 (or the pseudogene TRBV3-2); the match to TRBD1 covers 8 bases. Sequencing used peripheral blood. This sequence was found in a woman aged 80 or over with acute or convalescent COVID-19. The CDR3 nucleotides read TGTGCCAGCAGCCATTGGACAGGGACGCGCGAGCAGTACTTC. Amino acids: CASSHWTGTREQYF.